Listed below are T cell receptor beta chains from one sample, sequenced in a study of cytotoxic CD8 clonotypes in ibrutinib-treated CLL. Clones were sequenced by immunoSEQ multiplex PCR, and TCRdb holds only the in-frame ones, with some missing. The sample consists of over 150,000 clones, about two thirds of them appearing once. This material consisted of PBMCs, taken after 24 months of ibrutinib treatment. These receptors were obtained from a human donor with chronic lymphocytic leukemia. CDR3s include the opening cysteine and the closing phenylalanine or tryptophan. D genes are given only for firm matches. A row's size may be missing; if present it is once, few, many or a size class.

v_gene: TRBV19
j_gene: TRBJ2-4
abundance: NA
d_gene: TRBD1
CDR3nt: TGTGCCAGTAATCCTCGGGACAGGGCCATAAACATTCAGTACTTC
CDR3aa: CASNPRDRAINIQYF

v_gene: TRBV5-1
j_gene: TRBJ2-5
abundance: once
d_gene: TRBD2
CDR3nt: TGCGCCAGCAGCTGGGGACTAGCGGGAGGCCCGGGAGAGACCCAGTACTTC
CDR3aa: CASSWGLAGGPGETQYF

v_gene: TRBV5-8
j_gene: TRBJ2-7
abundance: once
d_gene: NA
CDR3nt: TGTGCCAGCAGCTTCGGACAGGGGAAGGGACTAGCATTTCCCTACGAGCAGTACTTC
CDR3aa: CASSFGQGKGLAFPYEQYF

v_gene: TRBV5-1
j_gene: TRBJ2-3
abundance: few
d_gene: NA
CDR3nt: TGCGCCAGCAGCTTGAGGATCGATCCTAATACGCAGTATTTT
CDR3aa: CASSLRIDPNTQYF

v_gene: TRBV7-9
j_gene: TRBJ1-1
abundance: NA
d_gene: NA
CDR3nt: TGTGCCAGCAGCTTATATGGAATCATGAACACTGAAGCTTTCTTT
CDR3aa: CASSLYGIMNTEAFF

v_gene: TRBV6-5
j_gene: TRBJ2-1
abundance: NA
d_gene: NA
CDR3nt: TGTGCCAGCAGTTACTCTGAGGGCCCCAGGGAGCAGTTCTTC
CDR3aa: CASSYSEGPREQFF

v_gene: TRBV18
j_gene: TRBJ2-1
abundance: NA
d_gene: NA
CDR3nt: TGTGCCAGCTCACTTACCACGGGTTTAAACAATGAGCAGTTCTTC
CDR3aa: CASSLTTGLNNEQFF

v_gene: TRBV9
j_gene: TRBJ1-2
abundance: NA
d_gene: NA
CDR3nt: TGTGCCAGCAGCGTCCACCGGACGGCGACATCCCCTTGGTATGGCTACACCTTC
CDR3aa: CASSVHRTATSPWYGYTF

v_gene: TRBV6-5
j_gene: TRBJ2-3
abundance: NA
d_gene: NA
CDR3nt: TGTGCCAGCAGTTACGGTGGGAGAGGGGTAGATACGCAGTATTTT
CDR3aa: CASSYGGRGVDTQYF

v_gene: TRBV27
j_gene: TRBJ2-7
abundance: NA
d_gene: NA
CDR3nt: TGTGCCAGCAGTTTCCAGGGTAGGCGGAACGAGCAGTACTTC
CDR3aa: CASSFQGRRNEQYF

v_gene: TRBV15
j_gene: TRBJ1-5
abundance: NA
d_gene: NA
CDR3nt: TGTGCCACCAGCAGGCAGGGAATTTTTAATCAGCCCCAGCATTTT
CDR3aa: CATSRQGIFNQPQHF

v_gene: TRBV15
j_gene: TRBJ1-2
abundance: NA
d_gene: TRBD1
CDR3nt: TGTGCCACCAGCAGCGCAATGACAGGGCACTGGGGTTATGGCTACACCTTC
CDR3aa: CATSSAMTGHWGYGYTF

v_gene: TRBV6-6
j_gene: TRBJ1-2
abundance: once
d_gene: NA
CDR3nt: TGTGCCAGCAGCCCCCGTCAGCTAGGCGTTACCTATGGCTACACCTTC
CDR3aa: CASSPRQLGVTYGYTF

v_gene: TRBV7-2
j_gene: TRBJ2-1
abundance: NA
d_gene: NA
CDR3nt: TGTGCCAGCCGCCACCGGGACGGGCTTCACAAGTCCGGATTAGAGCAGTTCTTC
CDR3aa: CASRHRDGLHKSGLEQFF

v_gene: TRBV19
j_gene: TRBJ1-2
abundance: NA
d_gene: NA
CDR3nt: TGTGCCAGTAGCCCCAACCCCCAGGACGGAGTCAACTATGGCTACACCTTC
CDR3aa: CASSPNPQDGVNYGYTF

v_gene: TRBV6-4
j_gene: TRBJ1-1
abundance: NA
d_gene: NA
CDR3nt: TGTGCCAGCAGTGGGGCGGAGGACACTGAAGCTTTCTTT
CDR3aa: CASSGAEDTEAFF

v_gene: TRBV5-1
j_gene: TRBJ2-7
abundance: NA
d_gene: TRBD2
CDR3nt: TGCGCCAGCAGCGGGGTAGCGGGCTCCTACGAGCAGTACTTC
CDR3aa: CASSGVAGSYEQYF

v_gene: TRBV11-1
j_gene: TRBJ2-7
abundance: NA
d_gene: TRBD1
CDR3nt: TGTGCCAGCAGCGCTGACAGGGAAAGCTACGAGCAGTACTTC
CDR3aa: CASSADRESYEQYF

v_gene: TRBV5-6
j_gene: TRBJ2-1
abundance: NA
d_gene: TRBD2
CDR3nt: TGTGCCAGCAGCCGCACTCCTAGCGGGACCCACAATGAGCAGTTCTTC
CDR3aa: CASSRTPSGTHNEQFF

v_gene: TRBV28
j_gene: TRBJ2-5
abundance: NA
d_gene: TRBD1
CDR3nt: TGTGCCAGCAGTTTATGGGGGACAGGGGGTAATCAAGAGACCCAGTACTTC
CDR3aa: CASSLWGTGGNQETQYF

v_gene: TRBV27
j_gene: TRBJ1-5
abundance: NA
d_gene: NA
CDR3nt: TGTGCCAGCAGTTTAGGACAGACGGATCGTCCCCAGCATTTT
CDR3aa: CASSLGQTDRPQHF

v_gene: TRBV6-1
j_gene: TRBJ2-6
abundance: once
d_gene: NA
CDR3nt: TGTGCCAGCAGTGAAATTGGGTACTCTGGGGCCAACGTCCTGACTTTC
CDR3aa: CASSEIGYSGANVLTF

v_gene: TRBV23-1
j_gene: TRBJ1-3
abundance: NA
d_gene: NA
CDR3nt: TGCGCCAGCACCCTAGGACAGGGAAACACCATATATTTT
CDR3aa: CASTLGQGNTIYF

v_gene: TRBV5-1
j_gene: TRBJ1-1
abundance: NA
d_gene: NA
CDR3nt: TGCGCCAGCAGCTTGGCGGCGGAGGGACTGAACACTGAAGCTTTCTTT
CDR3aa: CASSLAAEGLNTEAFF

v_gene: TRBV7-9
j_gene: TRBJ2-5
abundance: NA
d_gene: TRBD1
CDR3nt: TGTGCCAGCAGCTCCTGGCTGACAGGGGGTCGAGAGACCCAGTACTTC
CDR3aa: CASSSWLTGGRETQYF

v_gene: TRBV6-6
j_gene: TRBJ1-2
abundance: NA
d_gene: NA
CDR3nt: TGTGCCAGCAGAAGATTGACAGGAAACTATGGCTACACCTTC
CDR3aa: CASRRLTGNYGYTF

v_gene: TRBV9
j_gene: TRBJ2-3
abundance: NA
d_gene: TRBD2
CDR3nt: TGTGCCAGCAGCGTAGTACTAGCGGGAGTTTCAGATACGCAGTATTTT
CDR3aa: CASSVVLAGVSDTQYF

v_gene: TRBV5-1
j_gene: TRBJ2-7
abundance: NA
d_gene: TRBD1
CDR3nt: TGCGCCAGCAGCTTCCCCGGGACAGGGAGCAGCGAGCAGTACTTC
CDR3aa: CASSFPGTGSSEQYF

v_gene: TRBV6-5
j_gene: TRBJ1-2
abundance: NA
d_gene: TRBD1
CDR3nt: TGTGCCAGCAGTTACTCCCCGGGACAGCGACACTATGGCTACACCTTC
CDR3aa: CASSYSPGQRHYGYTF

v_gene: TRBV18
j_gene: TRBJ2-2
abundance: few
d_gene: NA
CDR3nt: TGTGCCAGCATCAACAGGGTCAACACCGGGGAGCTGTTTTTT
CDR3aa: CASINRVNTGELFF

v_gene: TRBV4-3
j_gene: TRBJ2-7
abundance: NA
d_gene: NA
CDR3nt: TGCGCCAGCAGCCAAGATACCAGTGTGTCCTACGAGCAGTACTTC
CDR3aa: CASSQDTSVSYEQYF